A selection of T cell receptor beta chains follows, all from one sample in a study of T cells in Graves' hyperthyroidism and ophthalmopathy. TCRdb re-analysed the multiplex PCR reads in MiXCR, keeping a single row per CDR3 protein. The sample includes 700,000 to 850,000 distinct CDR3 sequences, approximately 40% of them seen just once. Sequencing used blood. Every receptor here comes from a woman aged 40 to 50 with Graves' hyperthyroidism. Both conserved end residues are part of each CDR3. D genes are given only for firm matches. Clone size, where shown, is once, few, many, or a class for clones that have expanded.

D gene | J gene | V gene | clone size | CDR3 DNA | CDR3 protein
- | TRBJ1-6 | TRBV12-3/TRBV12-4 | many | TGTGCCAGCAGTTTTTTCGGCAGGACAGCACCCCTCCACTTT | CASSFFGRTAPLHF
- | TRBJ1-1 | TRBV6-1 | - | TGTGCCAGCAGTTTTCGCCGCGCAGGGCCTGGGGACGGCACTGAAGCTTTCTTT | CASSFRRAGPGDGTEAFF
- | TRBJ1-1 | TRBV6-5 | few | TGTGCCAGCAGTTATACAGGGTCGTTTACTGAAGCTTTCTTT | CASSYTGSFTEAFF
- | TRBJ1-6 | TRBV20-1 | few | TGCAGTGCTACAGACACCAGCTCCTATAATTCACCCCTCCACTTT | CSATDTSSYNSPLHF
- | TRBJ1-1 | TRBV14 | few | TGTGCCAGCGGCCGCTCGGCGAACACTGAAGCTTTCTTT | CASGRSANTEAFF
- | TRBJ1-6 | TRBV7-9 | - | TGTGCCGCCAGGTTGGGGGGGTTTAATTCACCCCTCCACTTT | CAARLGGFNSPLHF
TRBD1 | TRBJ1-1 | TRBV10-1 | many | TGCGCCAGCAGCGACAGGGGGCCCACTGAAGCTTTCTTT | CASSDRGPTEAFF
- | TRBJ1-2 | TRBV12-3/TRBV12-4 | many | TGTGCCAGCTGCAGGACGGGGGACTATGGCTACACCTTC | CASCRTGDYGYTF
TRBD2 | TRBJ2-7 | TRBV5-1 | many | TGCGCCAGCAGCGTAGGACTAGCGGGATTCTACGAGCAGTACTTC | CASSVGLAGFYEQYF
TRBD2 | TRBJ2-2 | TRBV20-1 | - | TGCAGTGCTAGAGGACTAGCGGTGACCGGGGAGCTGTTTTTT | CSARGLAVTGELFF
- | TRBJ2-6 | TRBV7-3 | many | TGTGCCAGCAGTGCTAGGGGACATATCCTCTCTGGGGCCAACGTCCTGACTTTC | CASSARGHILSGANVLTF
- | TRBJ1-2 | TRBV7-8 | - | TGTGCCAGTGGACGGGCGGACGGCTATGGCTACACCTTC | CASGRADGYGYTF
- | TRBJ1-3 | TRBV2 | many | TGTGCCAGCAGCGGACTAGGAAACACCATATATTTT | CASSGLGNTIYF
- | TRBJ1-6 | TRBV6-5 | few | TGTGCCAGCAGTTACTCAGTACCCCGGGAATCACCCCTCCACTTT | CASSYSVPRESPLHF
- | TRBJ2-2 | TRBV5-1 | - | TGCGCCAGCAGCCAAATACGGGACAACTGGGCCACCGGGGAGCTGTTTTTT | CASSQIRDNWATGELFF
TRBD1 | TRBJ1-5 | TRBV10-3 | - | TGTGCCATCAGTGATGGGACAGGGGGCGTAGATCAGCCCCAGCATTTT | CAISDGTGGVDQPQHF
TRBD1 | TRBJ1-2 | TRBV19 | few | TGTGCCAGTAGTACCCCGGACAGGGGGGGCCTTGGCTACACCTTC | CASSTPDRGGLGYTF
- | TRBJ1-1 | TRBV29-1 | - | TGCAGCGTTGATGCCGGTTGGGGCTATGAAGCTTTCTTT | CSVDAGWGYEAFF
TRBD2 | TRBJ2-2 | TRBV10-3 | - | TGTGCCATCAGTGAGGATCCCCTGGGGGAGGGCGATTTGGAGCTGTTTTTT | CAISEDPLGEGDLELFF
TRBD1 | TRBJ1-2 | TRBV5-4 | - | TGTGCCAGCAGCCTACAGGGGATCTCCTATGGCTACACCTTC | CASSLQGISYGYTF
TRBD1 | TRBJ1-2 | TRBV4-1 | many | TGCGCCAGCAGCCAAGAGGGGGACAGGGGTCCCCTAAACTATGGCTACACCTTC | CASSQEGDRGPLNYGYTF
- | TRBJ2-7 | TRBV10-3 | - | TGTGCCAGCAGCCTTCTTCATGGGGACTCCTACGAGCAGTACTTC | CASSLLHGDSYEQYF
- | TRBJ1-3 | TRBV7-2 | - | TGTGCCAGCTCACCCGCCGAAGGTCCCCCTGGAAACACCATATATTTT | CASSPAEGPPGNTIYF
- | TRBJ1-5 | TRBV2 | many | TGTGCCAGCAGTGACGTTTATAGCAATCAGCCCCAGCATTTT | CASSDVYSNQPQHF
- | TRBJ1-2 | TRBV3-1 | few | TGTGCCAGCAGCCAGGAGACAGTCTTCTATGGCTACACCTTC | CASSQETVFYGYTF
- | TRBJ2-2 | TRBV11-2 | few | TGTGCCAGCAGCTTAAGGGGCGCGACGGACACCGGGGAGCTGTTTTTT | CASSLRGATDTGELFF
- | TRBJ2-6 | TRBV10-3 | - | TGTGCCATCAGTGAGACTAGGGCCAACGTCCTGACTTTC | CAISETRANVLTF
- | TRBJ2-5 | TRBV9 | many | TGTGCCAGCAGCGTTCAGGGCGGCCGGCGGGAGACCCAGTACTTC | CASSVQGGRRETQYF
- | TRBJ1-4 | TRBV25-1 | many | TGTGCCAGCAGTGAATTATCGCATAAAGGAGTAAATAAAAAACTGTTTTTT | CASSELSHKGVNKKLFF
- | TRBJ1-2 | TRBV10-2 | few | TGCGCCAGCAGTGAGGGGGGGAGGAATGGCTACACCTTC | CASSEGGRNGYTF
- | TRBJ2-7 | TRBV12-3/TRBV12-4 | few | TGTGCCAGCAGTTGGGGCAGCAGTTCCGACGAGCAGTACTTC | CASSWGSSSDEQYF
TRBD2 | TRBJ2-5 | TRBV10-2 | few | TGCGCCAGCAGTGGGACTAGCCTGCGGGAGACCCAGTACTTC | CASSGTSLRETQYF
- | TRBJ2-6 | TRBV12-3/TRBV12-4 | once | TGTGCCAGCAGTTCGGGACAGCCGGGGGCCAGCGTCCTGACTTTC | CASSSGQPGASVLTF
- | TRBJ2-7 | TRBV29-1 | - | TGCAGCGTTGATTCGGGGCGGGACCCCTACGGGCAGTACTTC | CSVDSGRDPYGQYF
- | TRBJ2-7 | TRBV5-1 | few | TGCGCCAGCAGCTCCCGAGGACGAAGGTACGAGCAGTACTTC | CASSSRGRRYEQYF
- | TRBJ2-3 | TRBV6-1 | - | TGTGCCAGCAGTCTAGCGGAGGGGGGTACGCAGTATTTT | CASSLAEGGTQYF
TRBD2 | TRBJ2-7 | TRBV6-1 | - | TGTGCCAGCACCCTGGAGCGGGGGACCTACGAGCAGTACTTC | CASTLERGTYEQYF
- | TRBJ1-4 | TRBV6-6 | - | TGTGCCAGCAGCCAACCCAACAGGGTGTCCGAAAAACTGTTTTTT | CASSQPNRVSEKLFF
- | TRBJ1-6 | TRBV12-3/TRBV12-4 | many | TGTGCCAGCAGTTTAGCGCCTGGTTCACCCCTCCACTTT | CASSLAPGSPLHF
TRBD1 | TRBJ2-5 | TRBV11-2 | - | TGTGCCAGCAGTGACAGGGGCGCCGGGGTCCAGTACTTC | CASSDRGAGVQYF
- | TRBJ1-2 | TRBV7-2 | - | TGTGCCAGCAGCTTACCCTTTGCGGCGGAAAATGGCTACACCTTC | CASSLPFAAENGYTF
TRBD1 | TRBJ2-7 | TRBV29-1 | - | TGTGCCTGGAGTGCCGGACAGGGCAACGAGCAGTACTTC | CAWSAGQGNEQYF
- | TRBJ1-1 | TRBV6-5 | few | TGTGCCAGCAGTTACGTGCGCCAGTTGTCGACTGAAGCTTTCTTT | CASSYVRQLSTEAFF